Listed below are T cell receptor beta chains from one sample, sequenced in a study of T-cell reconstitution after alpha-beta-depleted transplantation in children. TCRdb itself ran the PCR reads through MiXCR, one entry per CDR3 protein. The sample yields hundreds of thousands of distinct CDR3 sequences, around 17% seen once. The starting material was PBMCs from the stem cell graft donor, obtained from the stem cell graft. The receptors here all came from a human donor who donated a stem cell graft to a child with acute lymphoblastic leukemia. The CDR3 runs from the conserved cysteine through the conserved F or W. Fields, in order: CDR3 length, D gene, V gene, J gene, clone size, CDR3 protein, CDR3 DNA. The D gene is left open where the match is weak. A clone size is listed for some rows: how often the clone was seen (once, few, many), or a class if it is expanded.

>14|.|TRBV4-1|TRBJ2-5|few
CASSHVGYQETQYF
TGCGCCAGCAGCCACGTCGGTTACCAAGAGACCCAGTACTTC
>13|.|TRBV18|TRBJ2-1|.
CASSPQGPSEQFF
TGTGCCAGCTCACCACAGGGACCCAGTGAGCAGTTCTTC
>15|.|TRBV29-1|TRBJ1-2|.
CSVDRGAPEGYGYTF
TGCAGCGTTGACAGAGGGGCTCCAGAGGGGTATGGCTACACCTTC
>13|TRBD2|TRBV5-1|TRBJ2-7|few
CASRFASGYEQYF
TGCGCCAGCAGATTCGCTAGCGGATACGAGCAGTACTTC
>16|TRBD1|TRBV6-5|TRBJ2-7|once
CASSYTDRGLGGEQYF
TGTGCCAGCAGTTACACAGACAGGGGACTCGGTGGGGAGCAGTACTTC
>14|TRBD1|TRBV11-2|TRBJ1-1|few
CASSYPGQATKAFF
TGTGCCAGCAGCTACCCGGGACAGGCAACGAAAGCTTTCTTT
>15|.|TRBV7-3|TRBJ2-7|.
CASSLTPQDSYEQYF
TGTGCCAGCAGCTTAACCCCCCAGGATTCCTACGAGCAGTACTTC
>16|TRBD2|TRBV4-1|TRBJ2-3|.
CASSSRTSGVVNEQYF
TGCGCCAGCAGCTCCCGGACTAGCGGAGTGGTCAACGAGCAGTATTTT
>17|TRBD1|TRBV19|TRBJ1-5|few
CASRTGIGWWSNQPQHF
TGTGCCAGTAGGACAGGGATTGGCTGGTGGAGCAATCAGCCCCAGCATTTT
>19|.|TRBV20-1|TRBJ2-1|.
CSARRPWEVGTTSYNEQFF
TGCAGTGCTAGACGTCCCTGGGAGGTTGGTACGACCTCCTACAATGAGCAGTTCTTC
>13|.|TRBV19|TRBJ1-1|few
CASSIIYAAEAFF
TGTGCCAGTAGTATCATCTACGCGGCTGAAGCTTTCTTT
>16|TRBD1|TRBV6-5|TRBJ1-5|.
CASSYSGRGRGQPQHF
TGTGCCAGCAGTTACTCGGGCAGGGGGCGCGGACAGCCCCAGCATTTT
>16|TRBD2|TRBV12-5|TRBJ2-5|.
CASGLGLAGVSETQYF
TGTGCTAGTGGTTTGGGACTAGCGGGAGTTTCTGAGACCCAGTACTTC
>13|.|TRBV7-9|TRBJ2-1|few
CASSTHRGSEQFF
TGTGCCAGCAGCACCCATCGGGGCTCTGAGCAGTTCTTC
>13|TRBD1|TRBV7-9|TRBJ1-6|.
CASKGTANSPLHF
TGTGCCAGCAAAGGGACAGCAAATTCACCCCTCCACTTT
>15|TRBD2|TRBV18|TRBJ2-7|.
CASSPPSGRAIEQYF
TGTGCCAGCTCACCACCCAGCGGGAGAGCGATCGAGCAGTACTTC
>13|.|TRBV12-3/TRBV12-4|TRBJ1-2|.
CASRAIGSYGYTF
TGTGCCAGCAGAGCGATCGGGTCCTATGGCTACACCTTC
>15|.|TRBV7-9|TRBJ1-2|few
CASSHHRDGNYGYTF
TGTGCCAGCAGCCACCACAGGGACGGGAACTATGGCTACACCTTC
>14|.|TRBV5-1|TRBJ1-1|.
CASSFPGLSTEAFF
TGCGCCAGCAGCTTTCCAGGGTTGTCCACTGAAGCTTTCTTT
>12|.|TRBV29-1|TRBJ1-2|.
CSVESGVYGYTF
TGCAGCGTTGAATCGGGGGTCTATGGCTACACCTTC
>13|TRBD1|TRBV10-3|TRBJ2-7|few
CAISPGQAYEQYF
TGTGCCATCAGCCCAGGACAGGCCTACGAGCAGTACTTC
>16|TRBD1|TRBV28|TRBJ1-2|few
CASSLTGTGGIHGYTF
TGTGCCAGCAGTCTTACCGGGACAGGGGGGATCCATGGCTACACCTTC
>16|.|TRBV7-6|TRBJ2-6|.
CASSFGTFSGANVLTF
TGTGCCAGCAGCTTCGGGACATTCTCTGGGGCCAACGTCCTGACTTTC
>14|TRBD2|TRBV29-1|TRBJ2-7|.
CSVMTSGRSYEQYF
TGCAGCGTTATGACTAGCGGGAGATCCTACGAGCAGTACTTC
>15|.|TRBV5-1|TRBJ2-2|.
CASRGGRTPTGELFF
TGCGCCAGCAGAGGAGGCAGGACCCCCACCGGGGAGCTGTTTTTT
>12|.|TRBV5-1|TRBJ2-7|.
CASGQDLYEQYF
TGCGCCAGCGGGCAGGACCTTTACGAGCAGTACTTC
>16|.|TRBV7-9|TRBJ1-6|few
CASRGGRGSYNSPLHF
TGTGCCAGCAGGGGGGGACGGGGCTCCTATAATTCACCCCTCCACTTT
>14|.|TRBV5-1|TRBJ2-3|.
CASRSSSASDTQYF
TGCGCCAGCAGGAGTTCTAGCGCCTCAGATACGCAGTATTTT
>12|.|TRBV7-9|TRBJ1-1|.
CASSLSTTEAFF
TGTGCCAGCAGCCTTTCGACCACTGAAGCTTTCTTT
>13|.|TRBV27|TRBJ1-2|few
CASSLRAAYGYTF
TGTGCCAGCAGTTTACGGGCAGCTTATGGCTACACCTTC
>13|TRBD2|TRBV7-9|TRBJ2-7|.
CASSTGTIVEQYF
TGTGCCAGCAGCACCGGGACTATCGTCGAGCAGTACTTC
>17|.|TRBV24-1|TRBJ2-1|.
CATSDGSRLSSYNEQFF
TGTGCCACCAGTGACGGGAGCCGCCTTAGCTCCTACAATGAGCAGTTCTTC
>16|.|TRBV7-3|TRBJ2-6|few
CASSLLGNGGANVLTF
TGTGCCAGCAGCTTACTGGGGAACGGAGGGGCCAACGTCCTGACTTTC
>14|.|TRBV3-1|TRBJ2-3|few
CASSPLQGADTQYF
TGTGCCAGCAGCCCCTTACAGGGAGCAGATACGCAGTATTTT
>14|.|TRBV27|TRBJ1-4|few
CASSLSTGGEKLFF
TGTGCCAGCAGTTTATCCACAGGTGGGGAAAAACTGTTTTTT
>13|.|TRBV5-1|TRBJ2-2|.
CASSRQSTGELFF
TGCGCCAGCAGCCGACAGAGCACCGGGGAGCTGTTTTTT
>15|.|TRBV12-3/TRBV12-4|TRBJ1-5|.
CASSLMISLGGTQHF
TGTGCCAGCAGTTTAATGATCAGTTTGGGGGGTACGCAGCATTTT
>14|.|TRBV28|TRBJ2-1|few
CASSLDGRVNEQFF
TGTGCCAGCAGTTTAGACGGGAGAGTCAATGAGCAGTTCTTC
>16|.|TRBV9|TRBJ1-3|few
CASSVAPGTGGNTIYF
TGTGCCAGCAGCGTAGCTCCAGGCACGGGAGGAAACACCATATATTTT
>14|.|TRBV18|TRBJ2-7|.
CASSPPYRPYEQYF
TGTGCCAGCTCACCACCCTACAGGCCCTACGAGCAGTACTTC
>18|TRBD2|TRBV20-1|TRBJ2-7|few
CSARDLKSSGRAAYEQYF
TGCAGTGCTAGAGATCTGAAATCTAGCGGGAGGGCCGCCTACGAGCAGTACTTC
>13|.|TRBV27|TRBJ1-4|.
CASNKAGSEKLFF
TGTGCCAGCAACAAGGCAGGATCCGAAAAACTGTTTTTT
>16|TRBD2|TRBV11-2|TRBJ2-1|few
CASSWSGTSRDNEQFF
TGTGCCAGCAGCTGGTCCGGGACTAGTCGAGACAATGAGCAGTTCTTC
>17|.|TRBV7-3|TRBJ2-6|few
CASSPQTGFSGANVLTF
TGTGCCAGCAGCCCTCAGACCGGGTTCTCTGGGGCCAACGTCCTGACTTTC
>16|.|TRBV4-1|TRBJ2-5|few
CASSQDRLREWETQYF
TGCGCCAGCAGCCAAGATCGGCTCAGGGAATGGGAGACCCAGTACTTC
>15|TRBD2|TRBV7-9|TRBJ2-1|.
CASSQGLARYPRQFF
TGTGCCAGCAGCCAGGGACTAGCGAGATACCCACGGCAGTTCTTC
>16|TRBD2|TRBV20-1|TRBJ2-1|few
CSASPGGLAVLNEQFF
TGCAGTGCTAGTCCTGGGGGACTAGCGGTCCTCAATGAGCAGTTCTTC
>18|TRBD2|TRBV5-1|TRBJ2-5|.
CASSLAQLAGVARETQYF
TGCGCCAGCAGCTTGGCCCAGCTAGCGGGAGTGGCTAGGGAGACCCAGTACTTC
>12|.|TRBV20-1|TRBJ2-4|few
CSASDPLDIQYF
TGCAGTGCTAGCGACCCACTGGACATTCAGTACTTC
>18|.|TRBV6-1|TRBJ2-7|few
CASSEWGWAVTPSYEQYF
TGTGCCAGCAGTGAATGGGGCTGGGCCGTCACGCCCTCCTACGAGCAGTACTTC
>17|.|TRBV2|TRBJ2-1|.
CASSESRGAPAYNEQFF
TGTGCCAGCAGTGAATCTCGGGGGGCTCCAGCTTACAATGAGCAGTTCTTC